This T cell receptor beta chain was obtained from a study of CD8+CD57+ T cells in acquired aplastic anemia. Study-level points and caveats: Patients' CD8+CD57+ cells proved less diverse than their total CD4+ and CD8+ pools, researchers found.

Previously, flow cytometry had revealed CD8+CD57+ cell expansion in the patients chosen for sequencing. In its sample, this clonotype was seen a few times. The antigen is not known. V was pared by 7 bases and J by 1 base, with 14 bases between. The CDR3 contains 14 residues. Germline V lookup: CDR1 MNHNS, CDR2 SASEGT. TCR beta VDJ and CDR3 were profiled, and genomic DNA was the template. Via MiXCR, TCRdb re-called the reads, giving one row per CDR3 protein. Among around 17,000 distinct CDR3 sequences listed, 30% to 45% were seen once. J is TRBJ2-7 and V is TRBV6-1, with a weak D call TRBD2 (5 bases). Input material: CD8+CD57+ T cells sorted from PBMCs. Subset denoted: bead-enriched CD8+CD57+ effector memory T cells from SAA patients. This receptor was obtained from a human donor with aplastic anemia. CDR3 nucleotides: TGTGCCAGCACCGAAGGTGAGGGTTCCTACGAGCAGTACTTC. Amino acid sequence: CASTEGEGSYEQYF.